This paragraph covers one TCR beta chain sequence. V lost 2 bases and J 6 bases, leaving 11 bases between the germline ends. This CDR3 is 15 amino acids long. Per the germline V gene, CDR1 is KGHSH and CDR2 is LQKENI. This sample stems from a study of blood T cell repertoires in COVID-19. Clones were sequenced by immunoSEQ multiplex PCR, and TCRdb holds only the in-frame ones, with some missing. Among 250,000 to 300,000 clones listed, around 85% were seen once. Source material: peripheral blood. The chain joins TRBV18 to TRBJ1-6, with D perhaps TRBD1 (5 bases). The source of this sequence is a woman in her 30s with COVID-19, enrolled during active disease. The CDR3 here is CASSPDGGSNSPLHF. The CDR3, as DNA: TGTGCCAGCTCACCAGACGGGGGTTCTAATTCACCCCTCCACTTT.